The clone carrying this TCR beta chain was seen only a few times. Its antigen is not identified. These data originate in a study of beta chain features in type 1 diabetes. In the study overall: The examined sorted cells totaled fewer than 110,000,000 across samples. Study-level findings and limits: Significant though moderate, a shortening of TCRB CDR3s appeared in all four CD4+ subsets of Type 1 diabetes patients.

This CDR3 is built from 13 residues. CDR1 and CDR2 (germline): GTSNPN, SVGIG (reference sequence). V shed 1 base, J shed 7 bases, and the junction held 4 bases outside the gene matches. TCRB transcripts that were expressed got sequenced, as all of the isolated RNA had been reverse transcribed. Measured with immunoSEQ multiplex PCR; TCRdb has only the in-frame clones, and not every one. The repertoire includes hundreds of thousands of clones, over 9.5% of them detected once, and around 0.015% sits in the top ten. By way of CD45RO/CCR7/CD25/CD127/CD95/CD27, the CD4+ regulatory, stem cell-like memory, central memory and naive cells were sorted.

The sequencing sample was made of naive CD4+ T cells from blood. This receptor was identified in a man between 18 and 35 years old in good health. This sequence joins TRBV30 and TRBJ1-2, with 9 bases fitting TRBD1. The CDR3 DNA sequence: TGTGCCTGGAGTGAACAGGGGGCGTTTGGCTACACCTTC. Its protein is CAWSEQGAFGYTF.